The clone carrying this T cell receptor (beta chain) has at least ten counts. The sample comes from a study of Graves' ophthalmopathy and Graves' hyperthyroidism. Transcripts of RNA were the source for amplifying TCR beta CDR3 regions. A first-round RT-PCR used HTBI primers, followed by a second-round multiplex PCR. TCRdb re-called the multiplex PCR reads through MiXCR, storing one row per CDR3 protein. Counted here are about 600,000 distinct CDR3 sequences, 35% to 45% occurring once; the ten biggest clones make up over 3.5%. Aged 18 to 65, the patients with hyperthyroidism had under 2 months' duration and were newly diagnosed. The V and J ends lost 0 bases and 5 bases respectively, with 8 bases between them. Looked up from germline, CDR1 is SGDLS and CDR2 is YYNGEE. The CDR3 has 13 residues.

This clonotype was sampled from an adult man with Graves' hyperthyroidism. The sample was peripheral blood or thyroid tissue (not recorded which). The chain combines TRBV9 with TRBJ2-5; D uncertain. DNA of the CDR3: TGTGCCAGCAGCGTAGCGCCAAGGGAGACCCAGTACTTC. Its protein product is CASSVAPRETQYF.